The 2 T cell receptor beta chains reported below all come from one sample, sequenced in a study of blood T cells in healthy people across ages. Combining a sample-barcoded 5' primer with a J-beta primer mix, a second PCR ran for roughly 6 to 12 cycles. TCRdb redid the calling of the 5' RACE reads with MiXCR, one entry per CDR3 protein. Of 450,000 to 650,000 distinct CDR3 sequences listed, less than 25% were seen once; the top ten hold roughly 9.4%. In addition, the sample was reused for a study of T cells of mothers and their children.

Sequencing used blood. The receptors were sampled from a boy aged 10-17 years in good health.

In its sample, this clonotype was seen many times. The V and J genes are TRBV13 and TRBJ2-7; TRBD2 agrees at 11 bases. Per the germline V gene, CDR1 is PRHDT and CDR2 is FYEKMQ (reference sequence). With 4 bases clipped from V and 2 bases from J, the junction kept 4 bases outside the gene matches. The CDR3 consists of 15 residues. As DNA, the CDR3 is TGTGCCAGCAGCTCCTTAGCGGGAGGGACCTACGAGCAGTACTTC. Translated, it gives CASSSLAGGTYEQYF.

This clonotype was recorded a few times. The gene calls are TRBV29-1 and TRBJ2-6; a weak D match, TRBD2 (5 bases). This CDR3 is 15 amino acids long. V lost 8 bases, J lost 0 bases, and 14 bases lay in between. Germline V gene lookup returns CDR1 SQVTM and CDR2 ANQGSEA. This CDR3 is CSIRGGDSGANVLTF. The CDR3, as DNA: TGCAGCATTCGAGGAGGAGACTCTGGGGCCAACGTCCTGACTTTC.